This T cell receptor beta chain was obtained from a study of cytomegalovirus exposure and HLA in healthy donors. Whole-study results and caveats: Reportedly, cytomegalovirus status was diagnosed with high sensitivity and specificity. Within the 90 to 150 validation repertoires, first-cohort TCR clusters tended to co-occur, according to a later analysis.

Only one count was recorded for this clone. The antigen remains undetermined. V lost 7 bases and J lost 0; bases outside the gene matches: 11. The length of the CDR3 is 16 residues. Germline CDR1 and CDR2: SGHVS and FNYEAQ. From the approximately 110-subject validation cohort, which was separate from the roughly 630-subject first cohort, the donors were drawn. Data came from immunoSEQ multiplex PCR; TCRdb stores just in-frame clones and leaves some out. The sample consists of some 130,000 clones, 89% of them appearing once. The receptor's source is a woman between 18 and 29 years old in good health and CMV-seronegative. Specimen: PBMCs. The chain uses TRBV7-6 and TRBJ2-7; 8 bases are shared with TRBD1. This CDR3 is CASTKEGDRPSYEQYF. CDR3 nucleotide sequence: TGTGCCAGCACCAAAGAAGGGGACAGGCCCTCCTACGAGCAGTACTTC.